The source of this T cell receptor beta chain is a study of T cells after yellow fever vaccination (dated by TCRdb to between 2019 and 2020). Study-wide context: The SMART-Seq v4 Ultra Low Input RNA kit was used to prepare libraries from fractions with low cell numbers. Bulk TCR alpha and beta repertoires were sequenced longitudinally to track T-cell clones before and after primary and booster YFV17D yellow fever vaccination. Two healthy male donors, one aged 18 to 30 and one aged 30 to 40 years, were included in the cohort. Bulk PBMC replicates and cell subsets were isolated from blood drawn at multiple timepoints before and after both primary and secondary immunization. Here is what the overall study found, with its caveats: Compared with the primary T-cell response, the secondary T-cell response was faster but weaker, reaching its peak on day 5 rather than on day 15. FACS-sorted repertoires could contain abundant contaminating clonotypes from the bulk population, so computational filtering was required. Most clones expanded after primary vaccination were re-detected after the booster (just under 97% of CD4 and around nine tenths of CD8), suggesting broad memory maintenance. The study included only two donors, which limits how far the findings can be generalized. A small fraction of clonotypes showed up in both the CD4 and CD8 compartments, probably as a result of convergent recombination.

The treatment or condition label corresponds to: live attenuated yellow fever vaccine strain. At each blood-draw timepoint, two biological replicates of bulk PBMCs were obtained. A standard Ficoll-Paque protocol was used to isolate PBMCs from peripheral blood. RNA was extracted with TriZol from bulk PBMCs, CD4 and CD8 fractions, and dextramer-positive and dextramer-negative fractions. This clonotype was detected a few times. What antigen it recognizes has not been identified. Base qualities are not recorded, but no much larger clone differs from it by a single base. Synthesis of TCR cDNA relied on 5'RACE template switching, a step that introduced a universal primer site along with unique molecular identifiers. cDNA synthesis was primed from both the TCR alpha and TCR beta constant segments. Library amplification involved two PCR steps, and the second step added sample barcodes and sequencing adapters. Sequencing of libraries was performed on Illumina HiSeq 2500 (2x100 bp) or NovaSeq (2x150 bp). Under the source paper's analysis protocol: MIGEC was used to demultiplex reads and collapse the reads into UMI consensus sequences, and MiXCR was used for V(D)J alignment. Clonotypes responding to the vaccine were identified with edgeR on replicate PBMC samples, with the criteria of FDR below 0.01 and a log2 fold change above 5 up to day 15. Each bulk clonotype was labeled CD4 or CD8 based on which sequenced repertoire, CD4 or CD8, contained the clonotype at higher abundance. Starting from the raw public reads, TCRdb applied fastp trimming at Q25, assembled clones with MiXCR and retained in-frame beta chains. Duplicate CDR3 protein sequences are folded into a single record with the most common DNA and genes. None of the V and J calls come from the authors' own analysis; TCRdb made them. This sample has roughly 300,000 distinct CDR3 sequences in its table, and 6.8% of those were observed once. The ten largest clones capture around 17% of the sample.

This material consisted of PBMCs, taken roughly seven weeks after the first yellow fever vaccination. This TCR was recovered from a man younger than 35 who received the YFV17D yellow fever vaccine.

The CDR3 in this case is CSAWYQETQYF. Here is the DNA: TGCAGCGCCTGGTACCAAGAGACCCAGTACTTC. In this chain, TRBV29-1 is recombined with TRBJ2-5, with no confidently assigned D gene. For CDR1 and CDR2, the germline V gene lists SQVTM and ANQGSEA. V loses 7 bases, J loses 0 bases, and the germline ends lie 6 bases apart. The CDR3 sequence holds 11 residues, the cysteine and phenylalanine included. CDR3 DNA is the only sequence kept; it has 33 bases, read in frame from the first base. Outside the CDR3, residues come from the reference TRBV29-1 and TRBJ2-5 proteins, so the full variable domain is: SAVISQKPSRDICQRGTSLTIQCQVDSQVTMMFWYRQQPGQSLTLIATANQGSEATYESGFVIDKFPISRPNLTFSTLTVSNMSPEDSSIYLCSAWYQETQYFGPGTRLLVL.